This T cell receptor beta chain came from a study of blood T cell repertoires in COVID-19. The CDR3 extends over 16 amino acids. J was trimmed by 0 bases and V by 10 bases; bases with no gene match: 12. In germline, CDR1 is LNHDA, CDR2 SQIVND (reference sequence). Profiled with immunoSEQ multiplex PCR; TCRdb holds only in-frame clones, not every one. The repertoire holds over 85,000 clones, with roughly 77% as singletons. This clone has a single count. This TCR was sampled from a human donor in a cohort sampled during active COVID-19. Sequencing input: peripheral blood. The chain recombines TRBV19 with TRBJ1-1, with 9 bases fitting TRBD1. The CDR3, as DNA: TGTGCCACCCAGACAGGGGGGCCTAATATGAACACTGAAGCTTTCTTT. Residues: CATQTGGPNMNTEAFF.